Each of the 17 T cell receptor beta chains below was sequenced from the same sample in a study of blood T cell repertoires in COVID-19 (dated by TCRdb to about 2020). Library prep was done by the immunoSEQ multiplex PCR assay. The table comes from immuneACCESS by way of TCRdb, which keeps in-frame sequences with V and J called. Part of the clones is missing from these tables; in studies checked, under half for an unresolved V gene and the rest for unknown reasons. Counted in this sample were a few hundred thousand clones; roughly 84% of them appeared once. The ten largest clones add up to 3.4% of the sample. Material: PBMCs or T cells enriched from blood (not recorded which). Every receptor here comes from a man in his fifties who had recovered from COVID-19.

The table lists this clone with a count of one. This rearrangement joins TRBV2 to TRBJ1-6; 8 bases are a match to TRBD1. There are 19 residues in the CDR3. Germline V CDR1 and CDR2: SNHLY, FYNNEI. The V and J ends lost 5 bases and 2 bases, in that order; junction bases with no gene match: 14. The CDR3 sequence: CASSHPGQVGVTYNSPLHF. The CDR3 region has the DNA TGTGCCAGCAGTCACCCGGGACAGGTCGGAGTCACCTATAATTCACCCCTCCACTTT.

In its sample, this clone was seen once. This chain uses TRBV12-3 or TRBV12-4 with TRBJ1-4, with a possible D match to TRBD1 (5 bases). The CDR3 is 13 amino acids. The ends were cut back, 7 bases at V and 7 bases at J, with 13 bases in the middle. The CDR3 DNA follows: TGTGCCAGCACCTTGGGGGGGGGTGAAAAACTGTTTTTT. Protein sequence: CASTLGGGEKLFF.

J is TRBJ2-1 and V is TRBV28, with 7 bases matching TRBD2. After removal of 6 bases from V and 0 bases from J, the junction contained 8 bases not matched to a gene. Germline CDR1 and CDR2: MDHEN and SYDVKM. The CDR3 has 16 amino acids. The CDR3 sequence is CASRLAPTSSYNEQFF. DNA for the CDR3: TGTGCCAGCAGACTAGCGCCGACAAGCTCCTACAATGAGCAGTTCTTC.

This sequence joins TRBV20-1 and TRBJ1-1, with unresolved D. The V end lost 6 bases, the J end lost 7 bases, and 9 bases lay between the germline ends. The CDR3 loop spans 10 amino acids. CDR1 and CDR2 from the germline V gene are DFQATT and SNEGSKA (reference sequence). The chain's CDR3 is CSARELEAFF. CDR3 nucleotide sequence: TGCAGTGCGAGGGAGCTTGAAGCTTTCTTT.

This clone appeared a few times. The chain joins TRBV7-9 to TRBJ1-1, with TRBD1 matching 7 bases. V shed 8 bases and J 10 bases; nucleotides not matched to a gene: 16. Germline V gene lookup returns CDR1 SEHNR and CDR2 FQNEAQ (reference sequence). The CDR3 has 14 residues. Here the CDR3 DNA reads TGTGCCAGCGTTAGACTACAGGGGCAAGAAAGAGCTTTCTTT. This sequence encodes CASVRLQGQERAFF.

This clone has just a few counts. This sequence joins TRBV3-1 (or the pseudogene TRBV3-2) and TRBJ2-7; 7 positions match TRBD2. The V gene's germline CDR1 is LGHDT and CDR2 YNNKEL (reference sequence). CDR3 length: 13 residues. The V and J ends lost 7 bases and 7 bases, in that order; junction bases with no gene match: 10. DNA of the CDR3: TGTGCCAGCATCGCTTCGGGACTACATGAGCAGTACTTC. Its translation: CASIASGLHEQYF.

V gene TRBV7-2 combines with J gene TRBJ1-4, with D unclear. The CDR3 contains 13 residues. Between the trimmed V and J ends, which lost 1 base and 8 bases, there was a span of 8 bases. Per germline, CDR1 SGHTA and CDR2 FQGNSA. The DNA of the CDR3 is TGTGCCAGCAGCTTAGGGGTGACAGAAAAACTGTTTTTT. Protein: CASSLGVTEKLFF.

The chain has TRBV18 and TRBJ1-3, with a weak D call TRBD1 (5 bases). Germline CDR1 and CDR2: KGHSH and LQKENI. Deletions cut 3 bases from V and 0 bases from J, with 12 bases between. The CDR3 is made up of 16 amino acids. The CDR3 loop reads CASSPLDSHSGNTIYF. CDR3 DNA: TGTGCCAGCTCACCGCTTGACAGCCACTCTGGAAACACCATATATTTT.

This clone was seen just once. The V call is TRBV11-3, the J call TRBJ1-1; 8 nucleotides agree with TRBD1. The germline V gene has CDR1 SGHNT and CDR2 YENEEA. The CDR3 is 15 amino acids. Trimming at V came to 5 bases and at J to 0 bases, leaving 5 bases not matched to a gene. The CDR3 region has the DNA TGTGCCAGCAGCCCGGGACAGGCCTTGAACACTGAAGCTTTCTTT. It codes for CASSPGQALNTEAFF.

The count of this clone is one. V and J are TRBV28 and TRBJ1-2; D is possibly TRBD1 (6 bases). The length of the CDR3 is 16 residues. Trimming took off 6 bases at V and 2 bases at J, with 19 bases between the two ends. Looked up from germline, CDR1 is MDHEN and CDR2 is SYDVKM. CDR3 amino acids: CASSLAGGGLNYGYTF. DNA for the CDR3: TGTGCCAGCAGCTTGGCCGGGGGGGGGCTCAACTATGGCTACACCTTC.

The chain uses TRBV5-1 and TRBJ2-7; 9 nucleotides agree with TRBD1. Unmatched junction bases numbered 6, after V lost 4 bases and J lost 4 bases. The germline CDR1 and CDR2 sequences are SGHRS and YFSETQ. The CDR3 totals 14 residues. CDR3 nucleotides: TGCGCCAGCAGCATCGGACAGGGGCTGTACGAGCAGTACTTC. Protein sequence: CASSIGQGLYEQYF.

The chain combines TRBV12-3 or TRBV12-4 with TRBJ1-2; 7 bases fit TRBD1. The CDR3 covers 13 residues. Trimming removed 2 bases from V and 6 bases from J; junction bases left unmatched: 3. For the CDR3, the DNA is TGTGCCAGCAGTTTAAGACAGGGAAATGGCTACACCTTC. Translation gives CASSLRQGNGYTF.

In DNA, the CDR3 is TGTGCCAGCAGCCCGGGATTGGGGGGCTACACCTTC. Translation: CASSPGLGGYTF. The chain carries TRBV28 and TRBJ1-2, with D unresolved. Germline CDR1 and CDR2: MDHEN and SYDVKM. V was trimmed by 6 bases and J by 8 bases, leaving 13 bases between them. This CDR3 contains 12 residues.

This clone was observed a single time. The V call is TRBV5-1, the J call TRBJ2-5, with 11 bases that match TRBD1. Germline CDR1 is SGHRS and CDR2 is YFSETQ. V was clipped by 3 bases and J by 4 bases; unmatched bases: 2. The CDR3 is 14 amino acids. The CDR3 is CASSWGTGGETQYF. The CDR3 DNA reads TGCGCCAGCAGCTGGGGGACAGGGGGAGAGACCCAGTACTTC.

The chain carries TRBV28 and TRBJ2-6; D might be TRBD2 (5 bases). The ends were cut back, 1 base at V and 2 bases at J, with 6 bases in the middle. The CDR3 spans 15 residues. Germline V lookup: CDR1 MDHEN, CDR2 SYDVKM. The CDR3 DNA is TGTGCCAGCAGTTTATCGGGGACTGGGGCCAACGTCCTGACTTTC. It encodes CASSLSGTGANVLTF.

As for this clone: The sample has other DNA sequences that encode this CDR3 too. This chain joins TRBV28 and TRBJ1-2; D is uncertain. Germline V CDR1 and CDR2: MDHEN, SYDVKM. V dropped 3 bases and J dropped 4 bases, with 12 bases sitting between them. The CDR3 length is 14 residues. CDR3 nucleotide sequence: TGTGCCAGCAGTTTTGGAGGGTTGGGCTATGGCTACACCTTC. Translation gives CASSFGGLGYGYTF.

The rearrangement uses TRBV5-1 and TRBJ2-7, with a weak D call TRBD1 (6 bases). Germline values: CDR1 SGHRS, CDR2 YFSETQ. The CDR3 contains 15 residues. With 5 bases removed from V and 0 bases from J, the gap between germline ends came to 15 bases. This CDR3 is CASSRTAQGSYEQYF. CDR3 nucleotide sequence: TGCGCCAGCAGTAGGACAGCCCAAGGCTCCTACGAGCAGTACTTC.